Listed below are T cell receptor beta chains from one sample, sequenced in a study of Ad26.COV2.S vaccination and SARS-CoV-2 variants. The table came from immunoSEQ multiplex PCR; TCRdb's copy has only in-frame clones and leaves some out. The data contain some 340,000 clones, about 82% of them singletons. Specimen: peripheral blood, collected in a trial of Ad26.COV2.S vaccine versus placebo. All receptors derive from a person between 18 and 60 years old who received the Ad26.COV2.S COVID-19 vaccine or a placebo. Both conserved end residues are part of each CDR3. The order of the fields is V gene, clone size, D gene, J gene, CDR3 protein, CDR3 DNA. A D gene is named only where the DNA matches it firmly. Some rows mark clone size as missing; the rest say once, few, many or name a class of expanded clone.

TRBV18,few,TRBD1,TRBJ2-1,CASSPRQKTGDSYNEQFF,TGTGCCAGCTCACCGAGGCAGAAGACAGGGGATAGCTACAATGAGCAGTTCTTC
TRBV11-2,-,-,TRBJ2-7,CASSRPSHYEQYF,TGTGCCAGCAGCCGCCCCTCCCACTACGAGCAGTACTTC
TRBV15,-,-,TRBJ1-1,CATSRGKTEAFF,TGTGCCACCAGCAGAGGGAAGACTGAAGCTTTCTTT
TRBV19,-,-,TRBJ2-4,CASSNLAKNIQYF,TGTGCCAGTAGTAATTTAGCCAAAAACATTCAGTACTTC
TRBV27,-,TRBD2,TRBJ2-5,CASSALAGEPQETQYF,TGTGCCAGCAGCGCTCTAGCGGGGGAGCCTCAAGAGACCCAGTACTTC
TRBV6-5,-,TRBD2,TRBJ2-7,CASSSTGGRAEQYF,TGTGCCAGCAGTTCCACCGGGGGGAGGGCCGAGCAGTACTTC
TRBV7-8,-,TRBD2,TRBJ2-3,CASSSYHSSGGVTDTQYF,TGTGCCAGCAGCTCCTATCATTCGAGCGGGGGTGTTACAGATACGCAGTATTTT
TRBV9,-,-,TRBJ2-6,CASSVAGAGANVLTF,TGTGCCAGCAGCGTAGCAGGGGCTGGGGCCAACGTCCTGACTTTC
TRBV11-3,-,TRBD2,TRBJ2-5,CASSLGSGLADETQYF,TGTGCCAGCAGCTTAGGGAGTGGACTAGCTGATGAGACCCAGTACTTC
TRBV5-1,few,TRBD1,TRBJ1-1,CASSLVSEGASEAFF,TGCGCCAGCAGCTTGGTGAGTGAGGGGGCCTCTGAAGCTTTCTTT
TRBV20-1,-,-,TRBJ1-4,CSARLEEKLFF,TGCAGTGCTAGGTTGGAGGAAAAACTGTTTTTT
TRBV5-4,-,TRBD1,TRBJ1-4,CASSTGQGIREKLFF,TGTGCCAGCAGTACGGGACAGGGGATACGAGAAAAACTGTTTTTT
TRBV5-1,-,-,TRBJ2-1,CASSRAGGYNEQFF,TGCGCCAGCAGCCGTGCCGGGGGCTACAATGAGCAGTTCTTC
TRBV5-5,-,-,TRBJ1-5,CASSFMTDSNQPQHF,TGTGCCAGCAGCTTCATGACGGATAGCAATCAGCCCCAGCATTTT
TRBV3-1/TRBV3-2,-,TRBD2,TRBJ2-1,CASSRQPGGEQFF,TGTGCCAGCAGCCGCCAGCCGGGGGGAGAGCAGTTCTTC
TRBV7-6,-,-,TRBJ2-2,CASSSQGRTGELFF,TGTGCCAGCAGCTCCCAGGGTCGAACCGGGGAGCTGTTTTTT
TRBV6-5,-,-,TRBJ2-1,CASRATLVSYNEQFF,TGTGCCAGCAGGGCAACCCTAGTTTCCTACAATGAGCAGTTCTTC
TRBV6-2/TRBV6-3,-,TRBD2,TRBJ2-3,CASSLGPHGGDTQYF,TGTGCCAGCAGCCTGGGACCTCACGGGGGGGATACGCAGTATTTT
TRBV2,-,-,TRBJ1-1,CASSEELVNTEAFF,TGTGCCAGCAGTGAAGAATTGGTGAACACTGAAGCTTTCTTT
TRBV12-5,-,-,TRBJ1-1,CASGSLGTEAFF,TGTGCTAGTGGTTCCCTGGGCACTGAAGCTTTCTTT
TRBV7-7,-,-,TRBJ2-7,CASSLERGNEQYF,TGTGCTAGCAGCTTAGAAAGGGGTAACGAGCAGTACTTC
TRBV7-9,-,TRBD1,TRBJ1-1,CASSLARGRGNTEAFF,TGTGCCAGCAGCTTAGCCAGGGGGCGCGGGAACACTGAAGCTTTCTTT
TRBV6-5,-,TRBD1,TRBJ1-1,CASRQTGGVNTEAFF,TGTGCCAGCAGGCAGACAGGGGGGGTGAACACTGAAGCTTTCTTT
TRBV11-2,-,-,TRBJ1-3,CASSLERVGNTIYF,TGTGCCAGCAGCTTAGAACGGGTTGGAAACACCATATATTTT
TRBV19,-,-,TRBJ1-2,CASSIGSTDNYGYTF,TGTGCCAGTAGTATAGGGTCGACGGATAACTATGGCTACACCTTC
TRBV14,-,TRBD2,TRBJ2-1,CASTLRGGDLTYNEQFF,TGTGCCAGCACCCTCCGGGGGGGTGACCTAACCTACAATGAGCAGTTCTTC
TRBV19,-,TRBD1,TRBJ1-1,CASSRLDRGQLNTEAFF,TGTGCCAGTAGTAGGTTGGACAGGGGGCAACTGAACACTGAAGCTTTCTTT
TRBV5-6,-,TRBD1,TRBJ2-3,CASSRTGITDTQYF,TGTGCCAGCAGCAGGACAGGGATCACAGATACGCAGTATTTT
TRBV9,-,TRBD1,TRBJ2-1,CASSLRTGSTFGSYNEQFF,TGTGCCAGCAGCTTAAGGACAGGGTCGACTTTCGGGTCCTACAATGAGCAGTTCTTC
TRBV6-5,-,TRBD1,TRBJ1-6,CASRDRGWGSPLHF,TGTGCCAGCAGGGACAGGGGCTGGGGTTCACCCCTCCACTTT
TRBV18,-,TRBD1,TRBJ2-7,CASSPIPTDRGQPGEQYF,TGTGCCAGCTCACCTATACCAACGGACAGGGGCCAACCGGGCGAGCAGTACTTC
TRBV24-1,-,TRBD1,TRBJ2-1,CATSDARTGGMSGNEQFF,TGTGCCACCAGTGATGCGAGGACAGGGGGGATGAGTGGCAATGAGCAGTTCTTC
TRBV7-2,-,-,TRBJ2-5,CASTRTAQETQYF,TGTGCCAGCACTCGGACAGCGCAAGAGACCCAGTACTTC
TRBV29-1,-,TRBD2,TRBJ2-1,CSVAAGGYTHEQFF,TGCAGCGTTGCAGCGGGGGGCTACACGCATGAGCAGTTCTTC
TRBV27,-,-,TRBJ2-1,CASSLFRGIQDYSYNEQFF,TGTGCCAGCAGTTTATTTAGGGGGATACAGGATTACTCCTACAATGAGCAGTTCTTC
TRBV2,-,TRBD2,TRBJ2-1,CASRELAGGWSVEQFF,TGTGCCAGCAGGGAATTAGCGGGGGGATGGTCCGTTGAGCAGTTCTTC
TRBV2,-,-,TRBJ2-3,CASSDWSTDTQYF,TGTGCCAGCAGTGATTGGAGCACAGATACGCAGTATTTT
TRBV29-1,-,-,TRBJ2-7,CSVGTPSYEQYF,TGCAGCGTTGGGACGCCATCCTACGAGCAGTACTTC
TRBV5-4,few,TRBD1,TRBJ1-5,CASSRQGEQPQHF,TGTGCCAGCAGTCGACAGGGAGAGCAGCCCCAGCATTTT
TRBV7-2,once,TRBD2,TRBJ2-1,CASSLTSGRHNEQFF,TGTGCCAGCAGCTTAACTAGCGGGCGACACAATGAGCAGTTCTTC
TRBV18,-,TRBD1,TRBJ1-2,CASSPGQSNYGYTF,TGTGCCAGCTCACCGGGACAGTCTAACTATGGCTACACCTTC
TRBV4-1,once,-,TRBJ1-1,CASSETGRWNTEAFF,TGCGCCAGCAGCGAAACGGGACGTTGGAACACTGAAGCTTTCTTT
TRBV19,once,TRBD1,TRBJ1-2,CASSFRTGGNGYTF,TGTGCCAGTAGTTTTCGGACAGGGGGGAATGGCTACACCTTC
TRBV4-3,-,TRBD2,TRBJ2-1,CASSQAHLLAGGDNEQFF,TGCGCCAGCAGCCAAGCCCACCTACTAGCGGGGGGGGACAATGAGCAGTTCTTC
TRBV9,-,-,TRBJ2-7,CASSVGPMSSYEQYF,TGTGCCAGCAGCGTAGGACCGATGAGCTCCTACGAGCAGTACTTC
TRBV7-2,-,-,TRBJ1-5,CASSLGVGQPQHF,TGTGCCAGCAGCTTGGGTGTGGGTCAGCCCCAGCATTTT
TRBV5-6,-,-,TRBJ2-5,CASSLEGLETQYF,TGTGCCAGCAGCTTGGAAGGATTGGAGACCCAGTACTTC
TRBV5-4,once,TRBD1,TRBJ1-2,CASSPKPNRGPNYGYTF,TGTGCCAGCAGCCCCAAACCGAACAGGGGCCCTAACTATGGCTACACCTTC